This is a list of T cell receptor beta chains from one sample in a study of Tregs in tolerant kidney transplant recipients. The method was immunoSEQ multiplex PCR; TCRdb's version includes in-frame clones alone and lacks a portion of them. The sample gives tens of thousands of clones, more than 70% of which show up once; about 4% is in the top ten. Sequencing was performed on CD4+ T cells from blood (PBMCs), taken 6 months after the transplant. The receptors come from a human patient who received a combined kidney and bone marrow transplant. The T cells may come from the graft donor. The CDR3 runs from the conserved cysteine through the conserved F or W. The D gene is left open where the match is weak. The size field is filled for only some rows; it gives once, few, many or a size class.

j_gene: TRBJ1-6
d_gene: TRBD1
abundance: NA
v_gene: TRBV6-1
CDR3nt: TGTGCCGGAAGCCGGGACAGGGGATTTGGGTCCCCCCTCCACTTT
CDR3aa: CAGSRDRGFGSPLHF

j_gene: TRBJ2-3
d_gene: NA
abundance: NA
v_gene: TRBV9
CDR3nt: TGTGCCAGCAGCGCGGTTCCGGGGGATACGCAGTATTTT
CDR3aa: CASSAVPGDTQYF

j_gene: TRBJ2-1
d_gene: TRBD2
abundance: NA
v_gene: TRBV7-2
CDR3nt: TGTGCCAGCAGCTTAGTCTCCGGACTAGCGCTCAATGAGCAGTTCTTC
CDR3aa: CASSLVSGLALNEQFF

j_gene: TRBJ1-1
d_gene: NA
abundance: once
v_gene: TRBV11-2
CDR3nt: TGTGCCAGCAGCGCAAACAGGGTAATGAACACTGAAGCTTTCTTT
CDR3aa: CASSANRVMNTEAFF

j_gene: TRBJ2-5
d_gene: NA
abundance: once
v_gene: TRBV7-2
CDR3nt: TGTGCCAGCAGCCGCGGAGTGACCGGGGAGACCCAGTACTTC
CDR3aa: CASSRGVTGETQYF

j_gene: TRBJ2-7
d_gene: NA
abundance: NA
v_gene: TRBV11-3
CDR3nt: TGTGCCAGCAGCTCATTTAGACTAGGGGGCGCGGTCAACGAGCAGTACTTC
CDR3aa: CASSSFRLGGAVNEQYF

j_gene: TRBJ2-2
d_gene: TRBD2
abundance: NA
v_gene: TRBV28
CDR3nt: TGTGCCAGCAGCCAACTAGCGACCGGGGAGCTGTTTTTT
CDR3aa: CASSQLATGELFF

j_gene: TRBJ2-5
d_gene: TRBD2
abundance: NA
v_gene: TRBV27
CDR3nt: TGTGCCAGCAGTTTGACTAGCGGGAGGGTGGAGACCCAGTACTTC
CDR3aa: CASSLTSGRVETQYF

j_gene: TRBJ1-3
d_gene: NA
abundance: NA
v_gene: TRBV5-1
CDR3nt: TGCGCCAGCAGCTTGGGACAGGCCCGCGGGGGAAACACCATATATTTT
CDR3aa: CASSLGQARGGNTIYF

j_gene: TRBJ1-3
d_gene: TRBD1
abundance: once
v_gene: TRBV30
CDR3nt: TGTGCCTGGAACCCGGACAGGGCGGACACCATATATTTT
CDR3aa: CAWNPDRADTIYF

j_gene: TRBJ2-3
d_gene: TRBD2
abundance: NA
v_gene: TRBV2
CDR3nt: TGTGCCAGCAGTCGGACTAGCGGGGGGGGTTTTACGCAGTATTTT
CDR3aa: CASSRTSGGGFTQYF

j_gene: TRBJ1-6
d_gene: NA
abundance: NA
v_gene: TRBV5-4
CDR3nt: TGTGCCAGCAGCCCACAGGGATCCAATTCACCCCTCCACTTT
CDR3aa: CASSPQGSNSPLHF

j_gene: TRBJ2-2
d_gene: TRBD2
abundance: NA
v_gene: TRBV30
CDR3nt: TGTGCCTGGAAGGGCGGGGGCACCGGGGAGCTGTTTTTT
CDR3aa: CAWKGGGTGELFF

j_gene: TRBJ1-2
d_gene: TRBD1
abundance: once
v_gene: TRBV18
CDR3nt: TGTGCCAGCTCGTTGGGACAGGAGTATGGCTACACCTTC
CDR3aa: CASSLGQEYGYTF

j_gene: TRBJ2-3
d_gene: NA
abundance: NA
v_gene: TRBV5-1
CDR3nt: TGCGCCAGCAGCTTTTCGTTTGGCACAGATACGCAGTATTTT
CDR3aa: CASSFSFGTDTQYF

j_gene: TRBJ1-2
d_gene: NA
abundance: NA
v_gene: TRBV5-1
CDR3nt: TGCGCCAGCAGCTCAGACAGATATGGCTACACCTTC
CDR3aa: CASSSDRYGYTF

j_gene: TRBJ2-5
d_gene: NA
abundance: few
v_gene: TRBV28
CDR3nt: TGTGCCAGCAGTTTCCTCCAGGGAGGCCAAGAGACCCAGTACTTC
CDR3aa: CASSFLQGGQETQYF

j_gene: TRBJ1-6
d_gene: NA
abundance: NA
v_gene: TRBV4-2
CDR3nt: TGTGCCAGCAGCGAAAGGGAGAGCTCCTATAATTCCCCCCTCCACTTT
CDR3aa: CASSERESSYNSPLHF

j_gene: TRBJ2-3
d_gene: NA
abundance: once
v_gene: TRBV19
CDR3nt: TGTGCCAGTAAATATTCCGGGAAGACCACAGATACGCAGTATTTT
CDR3aa: CASKYSGKTTDTQYF

j_gene: TRBJ2-1
d_gene: TRBD1
abundance: NA
v_gene: TRBV9
CDR3nt: TGTGCCAGCAGCGGGCTCCGGGACAGGGGACACGGGCGCTCCTACAATGAGCAGTTCTTC
CDR3aa: CASSGLRDRGHGRSYNEQFF

j_gene: TRBJ2-7
d_gene: NA
abundance: NA
v_gene: TRBV18
CDR3nt: TGTGCCAGCTCACCAACAGGATCCTACGAGCAGTACTTC
CDR3aa: CASSPTGSYEQYF

j_gene: TRBJ1-1
d_gene: TRBD1
abundance: NA
v_gene: TRBV2
CDR3nt: TGTGCCAGCAGTGGGGACAGGGGCACTGAAGCTTTTTTT
CDR3aa: CASSGDRGTEAFF

j_gene: TRBJ2-1
d_gene: TRBD2
abundance: NA
v_gene: TRBV11-2
CDR3nt: TGTGCCAGCAGCCGGCAGCGGGGGAGCTCCTACAATGAGCAGTTCTTC
CDR3aa: CASSRQRGSSYNEQFF

j_gene: TRBJ2-7
d_gene: NA
abundance: once
v_gene: TRBV7-9
CDR3nt: TGTGCCAGCAGCTTAGTCCAGGCCTACGAGCAGTACTTC
CDR3aa: CASSLVQAYEQYF

j_gene: TRBJ1-1
d_gene: NA
abundance: few
v_gene: TRBV19
CDR3nt: TGTGCCAGTAGTATAACCGGTATGAACACTGAAGCTTTCTTT
CDR3aa: CASSITGMNTEAFF

j_gene: TRBJ2-7
d_gene: TRBD2
abundance: NA
v_gene: TRBV18
CDR3nt: TGTGCCAGCTCACCGGAACTAGCGGGAGACGAGCAGTACTTC
CDR3aa: CASSPELAGDEQYF

j_gene: TRBJ2-1
d_gene: TRBD2
abundance: NA
v_gene: TRBV7-2
CDR3nt: TGTGCCAGCAGCTTAGACCCTAGCGGGGGGGCCAATGAGCAGTTCTTC
CDR3aa: CASSLDPSGGANEQFF

j_gene: TRBJ1-4
d_gene: TRBD1
abundance: NA
v_gene: TRBV6-5
CDR3nt: TGTGCCAGCAGTGGAGACAGGGAAGAAAAACTGTTTTTT
CDR3aa: CASSGDREEKLFF

j_gene: TRBJ1-1
d_gene: NA
abundance: NA
v_gene: TRBV11-3
CDR3nt: TGTGCCAGCAGCTTAACGAGGGGAGGAGAAGCTTTCTTT
CDR3aa: CASSLTRGGEAFF

j_gene: TRBJ2-1
d_gene: NA
abundance: once
v_gene: TRBV11-3
CDR3nt: TGTGCCAGCAGCTTTGGCGGGACTTACAATGAGCAGTTCTTC
CDR3aa: CASSFGGTYNEQFF

j_gene: TRBJ1-2
d_gene: NA
abundance: NA
v_gene: TRBV7-9
CDR3nt: TGTGCCAGCAGCACTACAGGGTTTTCCTATGGCTACACCTTC
CDR3aa: CASSTTGFSYGYTF

j_gene: TRBJ2-3
d_gene: TRBD1
abundance: NA
v_gene: TRBV29-1
CDR3nt: TGCAGCGGCTATTTGACAGGGACGGATACGCAGTATTTT
CDR3aa: CSGYLTGTDTQYF

j_gene: TRBJ2-7
d_gene: NA
abundance: NA
v_gene: TRBV2
CDR3nt: TGTGCCAGCAGTGAAGTCCTCCTCTCCTACGAGCAGTACTTC
CDR3aa: CASSEVLLSYEQYF

j_gene: TRBJ1-2
d_gene: TRBD1
abundance: few
v_gene: TRBV14
CDR3nt: TGTGCCAGCAGCGGGGCAGGGGGAGGCTACACCTTC
CDR3aa: CASSGAGGGYTF

j_gene: TRBJ2-7
d_gene: TRBD1
abundance: few
v_gene: TRBV10-1
CDR3nt: TGCGCCAGCAGTGGGGCCGGGACAGGGCCCTACGAGCAGTACTTC
CDR3aa: CASSGAGTGPYEQYF

j_gene: TRBJ2-7
d_gene: TRBD1
abundance: NA
v_gene: TRBV7-2
CDR3nt: TGTGCCAGCAGCGACTCCGGGACAGGGGGCAATGAGCAGTACTTC
CDR3aa: CASSDSGTGGNEQYF

j_gene: TRBJ2-3
d_gene: TRBD2
abundance: once
v_gene: TRBV19
CDR3nt: TGTGCCAGTAGTATCCTGACGGGGGGGAGCACAGATACGCAGTATTTT
CDR3aa: CASSILTGGSTDTQYF

j_gene: TRBJ2-3
d_gene: TRBD1
abundance: once
v_gene: TRBV5-8
CDR3nt: TGTGCCAGCAGCCCACAGGGGTACACAGATACGCAGTATTTT
CDR3aa: CASSPQGYTDTQYF

j_gene: TRBJ1-4
d_gene: NA
abundance: NA
v_gene: TRBV7-9
CDR3nt: TGTGCCAGCAGCTTAGAAGCGACAACTAATGAAAAACTGTTTTTT
CDR3aa: CASSLEATTNEKLFF

j_gene: TRBJ2-7
d_gene: TRBD2
abundance: once
v_gene: TRBV11-2
CDR3nt: TGTGCCAGCAACGCGGGGGGGTCCTACGAGCAGTACTTC
CDR3aa: CASNAGGSYEQYF

j_gene: TRBJ2-3
d_gene: NA
abundance: NA
v_gene: TRBV4-3
CDR3nt: NA
CDR3aa: CANRAAPAAKKVSVHPTDTQYF

j_gene: TRBJ2-1
d_gene: TRBD2
abundance: NA
v_gene: TRBV5-1
CDR3nt: TGCGCCAGCAGCTTGGAGGGAGGGAAGTTCTTC
CDR3aa: CASSLEGGKFF

j_gene: TRBJ1-2
d_gene: NA
abundance: NA
v_gene: TRBV2
CDR3nt: TGTGCCAGCAGGGAACAGTCTCTCTATGGCTACACCTTC
CDR3aa: CASREQSLYGYTF

j_gene: TRBJ2-3
d_gene: TRBD2
abundance: NA
v_gene: TRBV7-2
CDR3nt: TGTGCCAGCAGCTTTCTACTAGCGGGGGGAATAGATACGCAGTATTTT
CDR3aa: CASSFLLAGGIDTQYF

j_gene: TRBJ1-4
d_gene: TRBD1
abundance: NA
v_gene: TRBV27
CDR3nt: TGTGCCAGCAGTGCTAGGACAGGGGGAGATGAAAAACTGTTTTTT
CDR3aa: CASSARTGGDEKLFF

j_gene: TRBJ1-6
d_gene: TRBD1
abundance: NA
v_gene: TRBV28
CDR3nt: TGTGCCAGCAGTGGCCGGGACAGGGGCGCTTGGGATAATTCACCCCTCCACTTT
CDR3aa: CASSGRDRGAWDNSPLHF

j_gene: TRBJ1-1
d_gene: TRBD1
abundance: NA
v_gene: TRBV19
CDR3nt: TGTGCCAGTAGTACCCGGGACAGGGGAGACACTGAAGCTTTCTTT
CDR3aa: CASSTRDRGDTEAFF

j_gene: TRBJ1-1
d_gene: NA
abundance: NA
v_gene: TRBV7-9
CDR3nt: TGTGCCAGCAGATGGGGGGGCACTGAAGCTTTCTTT
CDR3aa: CASRWGGTEAFF

j_gene: TRBJ2-5
d_gene: TRBD2
abundance: NA
v_gene: TRBV10-3
CDR3nt: TGTGCCATCAGTGGGACTAGCGGGATCCTGAGGGAGACCCAGTACTTC
CDR3aa: CAISGTSGILRETQYF

j_gene: TRBJ1-3
d_gene: NA
abundance: NA
v_gene: TRBV14
CDR3nt: TGTGCCAGCAGCCAAGTTCGAGTATCTGGAAACACCATATATTTT
CDR3aa: CASSQVRVSGNTIYF

j_gene: TRBJ2-6
d_gene: NA
abundance: NA
v_gene: TRBV19
CDR3nt: TGTGCCAGTAGGACGACAGGCGGGAGCTCTGGGGCCAACGTCCTGACTTTC
CDR3aa: CASRTTGGSSGANVLTF